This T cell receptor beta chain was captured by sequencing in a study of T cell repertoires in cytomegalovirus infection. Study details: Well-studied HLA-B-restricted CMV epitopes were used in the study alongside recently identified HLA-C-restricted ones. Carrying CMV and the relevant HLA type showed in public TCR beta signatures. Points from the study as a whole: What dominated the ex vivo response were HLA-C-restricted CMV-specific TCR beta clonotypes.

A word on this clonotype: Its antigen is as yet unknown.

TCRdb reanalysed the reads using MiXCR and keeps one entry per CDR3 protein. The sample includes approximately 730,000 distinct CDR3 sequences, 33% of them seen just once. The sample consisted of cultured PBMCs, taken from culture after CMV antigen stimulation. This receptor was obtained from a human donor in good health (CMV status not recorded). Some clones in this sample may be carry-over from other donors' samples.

Here the CDR3 reads CSAQTGTGAFFSSYNEQFF. In nucleotides, the CDR3 is TGCAGTGCTCAAACCGGGACAGGGGCCTTTTTTAGCTCCTACAATGAGCAGTTCTTC. The V and J genes are TRBV20-1 and TRBJ2-1; TRBD1 aligns across 10 bases. V shed 5 bases, J shed 0 bases, and the junction held 16 bases outside the gene matches. Germline assignment: CDR1 DFQATT and CDR2 SNEGSKA (reference sequence). The CDR3 sequence is 19 residues long.